This TCR beta chain stems from a study of vaccination effects on CD4 cells after COVID-19. Researchers isolated CD4+ T cells once approximately eleven days of culture had elapsed. In its sample, this clone was seen once. Its antigen is undetermined. The CDR3 loop spans 15 amino acids. Germline V gene data show CDR1 as SGDLS and CDR2 as YYNGEE. J was trimmed by 2 bases and V by 4 bases; bases with no gene match: 5. The repertoire was sequenced with immunoSEQ multiplex PCR; TCRdb's copy has only in-frame clones and lacks some. In the table there are over 45,000 clones, 50% to 80% of which are singletons.

The chain joins TRBV9 to TRBJ2-3; 9 nucleotides match TRBD1. Sequencing was performed on CD4+ T cells from PBMCs cultured without peptide, taken before COVID-19 vaccination. The TCR was taken from a human donor who received a COVID-19 vaccine. This CDR3 reads CASSPRTGDTDTQYF. The DNA for the CDR3 is TGTGCCAGCAGCCCCCGGACAGGGGACACAGATACGCAGTATTTT.